Detailed here is one T cell receptor (beta chain). Per the original data handling: Scientists estimated how many nucleated cells there were by amplifying reference gene primers. The assay was immunoSEQ multiplex PCR, and TCRdb's table has in-frame clones only and misses some. That table gives V, J and clone size, and the DNA gave D and trimming. The data show 200,000 to 300,000 clones, 91% seen once. The entry originates in a study of blood T cell repertoires in COVID-19. Study at large: The United States, Italy and Spain were the sources of the acute and convalescent COVID-19 samples.

The sample consisted of peripheral blood. This sequence originates from a young adult with COVID-19, enrolled during active disease.

The CDR3 sequence: CASSLAGNEQYF. For the CDR3, the DNA is TGCGCCAGCAGCTTGGCGGGGAATGAGCAGTACTTC. The chain joins TRBV5-1 to TRBJ2-7; tentative D call: TRBD2 (5 bases). Germline CDR1 reads SGHRS; CDR2 reads YFSETQ. The CDR3 has 12 amino acids. Trimming removed 0 bases at V and 7 bases at J, with 8 bases between.